These 13 T cell receptor beta chains share one sample of origin, sequenced in a study of low-dose radiotherapy and immunotherapy resistance in tumors. Time point denoted: after trial treatment. Treatment indicated: LDRT plus nivolumab, ipilimumab, low-dose cyclophosphamide and aspirin (RACIN trial). Both TCRalpha and TCRbeta chains were reverse transcribed with V-gene-specific primers. Both a constant-region primer and a V-primer adapter served to amplify TCRs across roughly 22 PCR cycles. TCRdb independently ran MiXCR on the reads; one entry per CDR3 protein. The sample lists more than 70,000 distinct CDR3 sequences; 20% to 25% were seen once. Sample: PBMCs, taken after low-dose radiotherapy plus immunotherapy. These receptors all come from a female donor with ovarian cancer.

The V and J genes are TRBV28 and TRBJ2-1; TRBD2 is a possible D gene (6 bases). Looked up from germline, CDR1 is MDHEN and CDR2 is SYDVKM. The V and J ends lost 2 bases and 4 bases respectively, with 9 bases between them. This CDR3 is 14 amino acids long. CDR3 coding DNA: TGTGCCAGCAGTTTAGGGGGGAATTACAATGAGCAGTTCTTC. Its protein is CASSLGGNYNEQFF.

This clonotype was observed many times. The V gene is TRBV5-1, the J gene TRBJ2-5; 7 bases fit TRBD1. Germline trimming cut 3 bases from V and 3 bases from J; bases unmatched to any gene: 11. The V gene's germline CDR1 is SGHRS and CDR2 YFSETQ. The CDR3 contains 16 residues. DNA of the CDR3: TGCGCCAGCAGCTCAACCCCACAGGGGATAGAAGAGACCCAGTACTTC. This translates into CASSSTPQGIEETQYF.

This clonotype was counted ten times or more. The rearrangement links TRBV5-1 to TRBJ2-3; possible D gene TRBD2, 6 bases. The CDR3 loop spans 12 amino acids. Trimming cost V 2 bases and J 6 bases, with 7 bases left between them. CDR1 is SGHRS, CDR2 YFSETQ, per germline. CDR3 DNA sequence: TGCGCCAGCAGCTTAAGCGGGGATACGCAGTATTTT. Encoded protein: CASSLSGDTQYF. Drawing the rest from reference TRBV5-1 and TRBJ2-3, the complete variable domain is KAGVTQTPRYLIKTRGQQVTLSCSPISGHRSVSWYQQTPGQGLQFLFEYFSETQRNKGNFPGRFSGRQFSNSRSEMNVSTLELGDSALYLCASSLSGDTQYFGPGTRLTVL.

This clonotype has a count of ten or more. The chain uses TRBV6-2 or TRBV6-3 and TRBJ1-6, with TRBD1 identical over 8 bases. The germline V gene has CDR1 MNHEY and CDR2 SVGEGT. Trimming removed 7 bases from V and 0 bases from J; junction bases left unmatched: 8. The CDR3 runs to 17 residues. CDR3 DNA sequence: TGTGCCAGCAATGGACAGGGCTTAAGCTCCTATAATTCACCCCTCCACTTT. As protein: CASNGQGLSSYNSPLHF.

The sample holds many counts of this clonotype. V and J are TRBV4-2 and TRBJ1-1; TRBD1 might be the D (5 bases). CDR1 and CDR2 (germline): LGHNA, YNFKEQ. The ends were cut back, 0 bases at V and 3 bases at J, with 14 bases in the middle. CDR3 length equals 16 residues. CDR3 residues: CASSQDLGGGDTEAFF. CDR3 DNA sequence: TGTGCCAGCAGCCAAGATCTTGGGGGTGGGGACACTGAAGCTTTCTTT.

The sample holds many counts of this clonotype. This chain joins TRBV3-1 and TRBJ2-1; 9 bases are shared with TRBD2. CDR3 length: 15 residues. With V trimmed by 4 bases and J by 4 bases, 5 bases remained unmatched. The germline V gene encodes CDR1 LGHDT and CDR2 YNNKEL (reference sequence). This chain's CDR3 is CASSLAGEGYNEQFF. DNA of the CDR3: TGTGCCAGCAGCCTAGCGGGGGAGGGATACAATGAGCAGTTCTTC.

This clonotype occurred many times. The chain is built from TRBV28 and TRBJ1-2; D perhaps matches TRBD1 (6 bases). The V end was cut by 4 bases, the J end by 6 bases, with 15 bases between. Germline CDR1 and CDR2: MDHEN and SYDVKM. This CDR3 region has 14 residues. In DNA, the CDR3 is TGTGCCAGCAGTTCGGTTGAGGGGGTCCATGGCTACACCTTC. Protein sequence: CASSSVEGVHGYTF.

There are many counts of this clonotype. The rearrangement uses TRBV6-2 or TRBV6-3 and TRBJ1-5, with D perhaps TRBD1 (5 bases). Germline values: CDR1 MNHEY, CDR2 SVGEGT. V was pared by 6 bases and J by 0 bases, with 18 bases between. CDR3 length: 17 residues. The CDR3 loop reads CASSRDRQGFSNQPQHF. CDR3 DNA sequence: TGTGCCAGCAGCCGGGACCGCCAGGGTTTTAGCAATCAGCCCCAGCATTTT.

The V and J genes are TRBV19 and TRBJ1-5; D is unresolved. Germline CDR1 LNHDA, CDR2 SQIVND (reference sequence). V shed 5 bases and J shed 8 bases, with 16 bases lying between them. There are 14 residues in the CDR3. The DNA of the CDR3 is TGTGCCAGTAGTTCTCTGGGCGCAACGGAGCCCCAGCATTTT. Amino acids: CASSSLGATEPQHF.

This clonotype showed up many times. The rearrangement uses TRBV11-2 and TRBJ2-2; TRBD2 agrees at 7 bases. The trim removed 5 bases at V and 6 bases at J, leaving 12 bases unmatched. CDR3 size: 16 residues. Germline V gene sequence: CDR1 SGHAT, CDR2 FQNNGV. This chain's CDR3 is CASSPGGRGGAGELFF. In nucleotides, the CDR3 is TGTGCCAGCAGCCCCGGAGGGAGGGGTGGGGCCGGGGAGCTGTTTTTT.

This clonotype has at least ten counts. The chain joins TRBV5-1 to TRBJ2-4; D tentatively reads TRBD1 or TRBD2 (6 bases each). Germline-derived CDR1 and CDR2 are SGHRS and YFSETQ. V was shortened by 4 bases and J by 2 bases, with 13 bases between the two germline ends. The length of the CDR3 is 15 residues. CDR3 nucleotides: TGCGCCAGCAGCGAAAGGAGGGACACCAAAAACATTCAGTACTTC. Residues: CASSERRDTKNIQYF. Full variable domain (rest looked up from reference TRBV5-1 and TRBJ2-4): KAGVTQTPRYLIKTRGQQVTLSCSPISGHRSVSWYQQTPGQGLQFLFEYFSETQRNKGNFPGRFSGRQFSNSRSEMNVSTLELGDSALYLCASSERRDTKNIQYFGAGTRLSVL.

This clonotype was found many times. The chain joins TRBV9 to TRBJ1-1; D ambiguous. Germline CDR1 reads SGDLS; CDR2 reads YYNGEE. With 0 bases removed from V and 5 bases from J, the gap between germline ends came to 8 bases. The CDR3 consists of 13 residues. As DNA, the CDR3 is TGTGCCAGCAGCGTAGCCCCGAGGACTGAAGCTTTCTTT. It is translated as CASSVAPRTEAFF.

Concerning this clonotype itself: A much larger clone differs from this one at a single base, so this may be a read error. The chain employs TRBV6-2 or TRBV6-3 and TRBJ2-7; D call uncertain. This CDR3 contains 14 residues. The germline gives CDR1 MNHEY, CDR2 SVGEGT. V shed 10 bases and J shed 0 bases, with 16 bases lying between them. Written as DNA, the CDR3 is TGTGCCAACACCCAGTCGGGCCACTCCTACGAGCAGTACTTC. The encoded protein is CANTQSGHSYEQYF.